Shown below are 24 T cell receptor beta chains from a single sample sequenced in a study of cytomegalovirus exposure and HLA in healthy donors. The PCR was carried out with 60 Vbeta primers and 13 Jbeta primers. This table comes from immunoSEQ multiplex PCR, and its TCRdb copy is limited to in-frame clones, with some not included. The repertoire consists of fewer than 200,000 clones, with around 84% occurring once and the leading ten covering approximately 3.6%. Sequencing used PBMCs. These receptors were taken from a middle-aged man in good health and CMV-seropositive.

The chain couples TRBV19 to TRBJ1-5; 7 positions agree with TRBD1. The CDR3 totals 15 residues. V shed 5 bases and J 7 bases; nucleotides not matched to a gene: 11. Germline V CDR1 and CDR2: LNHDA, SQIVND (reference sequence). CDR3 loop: CASSLITGDSQPQHF. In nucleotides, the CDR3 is TGTGCCAGTAGTCTAATCACAGGGGATAGCCAGCCCCAGCATTTT.

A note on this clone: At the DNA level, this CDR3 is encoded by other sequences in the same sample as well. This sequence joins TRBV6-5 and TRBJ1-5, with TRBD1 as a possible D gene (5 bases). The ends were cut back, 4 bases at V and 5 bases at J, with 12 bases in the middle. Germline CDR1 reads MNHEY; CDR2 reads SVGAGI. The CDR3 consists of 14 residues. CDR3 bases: TGTGCCAGCAGTTGGGGCACTGGGGATCAGCCCCAGCATTTT. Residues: CASSWGTGDQPQHF.

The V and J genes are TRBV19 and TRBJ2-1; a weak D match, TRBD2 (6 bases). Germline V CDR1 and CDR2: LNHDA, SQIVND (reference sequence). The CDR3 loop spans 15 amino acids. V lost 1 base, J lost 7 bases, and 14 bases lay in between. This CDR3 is CASSIGSAGGNEQFF. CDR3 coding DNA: TGTGCCAGTAGTATAGGTTCGGCAGGAGGGAATGAGCAGTTCTTC.

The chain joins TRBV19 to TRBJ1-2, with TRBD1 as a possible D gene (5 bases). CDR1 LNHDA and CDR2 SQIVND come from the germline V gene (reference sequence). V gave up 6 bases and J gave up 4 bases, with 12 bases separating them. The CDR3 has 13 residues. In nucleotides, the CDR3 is TGTGCCAGTAGAAACCTCCAGGGCTATGGCTACACCTTC. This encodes CASRNLQGYGYTF.

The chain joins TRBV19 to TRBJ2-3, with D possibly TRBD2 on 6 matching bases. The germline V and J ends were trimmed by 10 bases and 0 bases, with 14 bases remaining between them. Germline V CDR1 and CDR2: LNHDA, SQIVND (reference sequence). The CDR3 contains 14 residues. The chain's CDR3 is CATTEGSSTDTQYF. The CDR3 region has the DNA TGTGCCACTACGGAGGGATCTAGCACAGATACGCAGTATTTT. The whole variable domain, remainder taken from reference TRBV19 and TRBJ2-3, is DGGITQSPKYLFRKEGQNVTLSCEQNLNHDAMYWYRQDPGQGLRLIYYSQIVNDFQKGDIAEGYSVSREKKESFPLTVTSAQKNPTAFYLCATTEGSSTDTQYFGPGTRLTVL.

The CDR3 here is CASSEGAGGRYNEQFF. CDR3 DNA: TGTGCCAGCAGTGAAGGAGCGGGGGGGCGCTACAATGAGCAGTTCTTC. The chain is built from TRBV2 and TRBJ2-1; 10 nucleotides line up with TRBD2. The CDR3 extends over 16 amino acids. J lost 3 bases, V lost 1 base, and 3 bases had no gene match. Germline assignment: CDR1 SNHLY and CDR2 FYNNEI.

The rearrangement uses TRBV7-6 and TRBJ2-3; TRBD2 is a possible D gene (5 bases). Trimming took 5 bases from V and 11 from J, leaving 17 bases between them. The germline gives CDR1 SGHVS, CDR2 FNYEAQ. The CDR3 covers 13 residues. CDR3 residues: CASSPSRGVLQYF. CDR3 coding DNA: TGTGCCAGCAGCCCGAGTCGGGGTGTTTTGCAGTATTTT.

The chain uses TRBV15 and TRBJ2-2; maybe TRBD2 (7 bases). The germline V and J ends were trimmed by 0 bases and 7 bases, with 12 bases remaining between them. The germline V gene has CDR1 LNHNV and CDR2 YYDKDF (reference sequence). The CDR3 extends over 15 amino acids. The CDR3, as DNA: TGTGCCACCAGCAGAGATTCGGGGGGCGGCGGGGAGCTGTTTTTT. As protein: CATSRDSGGGGELFF.

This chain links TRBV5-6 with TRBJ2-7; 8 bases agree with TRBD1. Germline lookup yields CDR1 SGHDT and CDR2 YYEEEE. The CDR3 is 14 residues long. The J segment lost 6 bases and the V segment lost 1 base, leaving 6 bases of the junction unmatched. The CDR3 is CASSLTGGEREQYF. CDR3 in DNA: TGTGCCAGCAGCTTGACAGGGGGAGAACGCGAGCAGTACTTC.

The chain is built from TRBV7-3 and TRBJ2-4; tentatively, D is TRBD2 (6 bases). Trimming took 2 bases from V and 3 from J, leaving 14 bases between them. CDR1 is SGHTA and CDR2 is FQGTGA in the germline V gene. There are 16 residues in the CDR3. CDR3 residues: CASSLDGGALKNIQYF. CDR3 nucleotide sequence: TGTGCCAGCAGCTTAGACGGCGGGGCCCTCAAAAACATTCAGTACTTC.

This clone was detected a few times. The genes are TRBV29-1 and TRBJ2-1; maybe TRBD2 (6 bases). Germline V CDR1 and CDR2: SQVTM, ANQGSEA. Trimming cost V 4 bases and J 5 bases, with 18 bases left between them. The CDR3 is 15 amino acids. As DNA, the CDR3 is TGCAGCGTTGGGGGCTTACCGGGAGTAAACAATGAGCAGTTCTTC. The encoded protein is CSVGGLPGVNNEQFF.

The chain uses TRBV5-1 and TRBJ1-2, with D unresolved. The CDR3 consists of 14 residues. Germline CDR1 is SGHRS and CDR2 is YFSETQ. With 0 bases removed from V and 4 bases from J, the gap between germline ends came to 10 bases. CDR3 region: CASSLGGSSYGYTF. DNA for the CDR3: TGCGCCAGCAGCTTGGGAGGGTCGAGCTATGGCTACACCTTC.

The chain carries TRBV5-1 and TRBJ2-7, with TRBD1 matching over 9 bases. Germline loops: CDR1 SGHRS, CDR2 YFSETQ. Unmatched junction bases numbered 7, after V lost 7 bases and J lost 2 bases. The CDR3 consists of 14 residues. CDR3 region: CASSGGTGPYEQYF. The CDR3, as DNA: TGCGCCAGCTCCGGGGGGACAGGGCCCTACGAGCAGTACTTC.

CDR3: CASKKLAGDSYEQYF. CDR3 nucleotide sequence: TGTGCCAGCAAGAAACTAGCGGGCGACTCCTACGAGCAGTACTTC. V and J are TRBV6-1 and TRBJ2-7; 9 bases fit TRBD2. CDR1 MNHNS and CDR2 SASEGT come from the germline V gene. The CDR3 is 15 amino acids. The junction had 7 bases not matched to a gene; V was cut back by 7 bases and J by 0 bases.

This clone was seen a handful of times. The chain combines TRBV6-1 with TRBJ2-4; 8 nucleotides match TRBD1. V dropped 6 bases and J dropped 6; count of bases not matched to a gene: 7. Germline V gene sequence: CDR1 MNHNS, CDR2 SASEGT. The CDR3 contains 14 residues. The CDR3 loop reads CASSATGGGNIQYF. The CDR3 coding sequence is TGTGCCAGCAGCGCTACAGGGGGTGGAAACATTCAGTACTTC.

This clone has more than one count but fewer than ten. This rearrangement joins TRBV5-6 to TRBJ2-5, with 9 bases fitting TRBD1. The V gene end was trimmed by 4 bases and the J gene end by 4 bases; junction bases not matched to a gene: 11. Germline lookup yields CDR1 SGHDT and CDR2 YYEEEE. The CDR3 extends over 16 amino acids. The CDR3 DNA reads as TGTGCCAGCAGCGTCACAGGGGGCGAATATAGAGAGACCCAGTACTTC. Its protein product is CASSVTGGEYRETQYF.

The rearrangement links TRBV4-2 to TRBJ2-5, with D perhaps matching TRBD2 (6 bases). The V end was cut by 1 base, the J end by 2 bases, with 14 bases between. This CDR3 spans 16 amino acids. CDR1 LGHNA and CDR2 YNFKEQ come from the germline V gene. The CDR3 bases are TGTGCCAGCAGCCAAGTGGAGGCTAGCGCTCAAGAGACCCAGTACTTC. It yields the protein CASSQVEASAQETQYF.

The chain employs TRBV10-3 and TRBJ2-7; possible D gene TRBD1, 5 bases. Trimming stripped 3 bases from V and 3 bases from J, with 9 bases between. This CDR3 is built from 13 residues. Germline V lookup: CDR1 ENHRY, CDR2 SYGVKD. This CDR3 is CAISDYRHYEQYF. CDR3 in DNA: TGTGCCATCAGTGACTACAGGCACTACGAGCAGTACTTC.

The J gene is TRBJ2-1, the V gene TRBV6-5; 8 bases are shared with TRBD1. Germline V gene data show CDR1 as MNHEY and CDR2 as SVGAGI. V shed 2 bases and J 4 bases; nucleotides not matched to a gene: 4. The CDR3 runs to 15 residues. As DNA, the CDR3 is TGTGCCAGCAGTTACATGGACAGGGTATACAATGAGCAGTTCTTC. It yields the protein CASSYMDRVYNEQFF.

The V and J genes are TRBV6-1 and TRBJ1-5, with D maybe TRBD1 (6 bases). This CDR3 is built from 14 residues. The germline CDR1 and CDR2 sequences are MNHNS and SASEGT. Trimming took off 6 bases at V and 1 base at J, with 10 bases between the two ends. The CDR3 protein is CASSEQGSNQPQHF. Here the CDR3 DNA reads TGTGCCAGCAGCGAACAGGGAAGCAATCAGCCCCAGCATTTT.

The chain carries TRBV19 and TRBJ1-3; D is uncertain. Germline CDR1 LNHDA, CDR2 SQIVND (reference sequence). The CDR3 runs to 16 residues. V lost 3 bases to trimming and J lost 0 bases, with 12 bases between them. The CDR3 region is CASSIITPVSGNTIYF. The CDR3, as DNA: TGTGCCAGTAGTATTATAACACCCGTCTCTGGAAACACCATATATTTT.

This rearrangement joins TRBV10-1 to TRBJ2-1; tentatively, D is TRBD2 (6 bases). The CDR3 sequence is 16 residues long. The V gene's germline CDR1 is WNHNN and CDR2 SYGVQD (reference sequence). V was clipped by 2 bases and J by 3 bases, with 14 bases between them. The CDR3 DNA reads TGCGCCAGCAGTGAGAGGCCGGGACTGATCTACAATGAGCAGTTCTTC. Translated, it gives CASSERPGLIYNEQFF.

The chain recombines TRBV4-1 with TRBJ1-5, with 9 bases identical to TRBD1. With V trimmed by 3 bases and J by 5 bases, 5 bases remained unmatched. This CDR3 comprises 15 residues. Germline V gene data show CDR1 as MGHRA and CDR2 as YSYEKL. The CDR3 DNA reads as TGCGCCAGCAGCCAGGGGGACAGGGTTGATCAGCCCCAGCATTTT. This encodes CASSQGDRVDQPQHF.

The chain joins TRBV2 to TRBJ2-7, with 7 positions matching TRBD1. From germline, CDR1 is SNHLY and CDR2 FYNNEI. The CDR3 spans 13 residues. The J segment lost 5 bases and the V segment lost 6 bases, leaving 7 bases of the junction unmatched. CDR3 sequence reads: CASRYRGGNEQYF. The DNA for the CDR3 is TGTGCCAGCAGATACAGGGGTGGGAACGAGCAGTACTTC. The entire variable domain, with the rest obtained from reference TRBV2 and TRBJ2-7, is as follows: EPEVTQTPSHQVTQMGQEVILRCVPISNHLYFYWYRQILGQKVEFLVSFYNNEISEKSEIFDDQFSVERPDGSNFTLKIRSTKLEDSAMYFCASRYRGGNEQYFGPGTRLTVT.